The rows below give T cell receptor beta chains drawn from one sample of a study of post-analysis software for immune sequencing data. TCRdb fed the PCR reads into MiXCR, producing one record per CDR3 protein. The table records roughly 600,000 distinct CDR3 sequences, roughly 40% of them present only once. Sequenced input: blood. The receptors originated from a girl under 18 with multiple sclerosis. Each CDR3 is given with its conserved first and last residue. A D gene is named only where the DNA matches it firmly. Some rows mark clone size as missing; the rest say once, few, many or name a class of expanded clone.

V gene	clone size	D gene	J gene	CDR3 protein	CDR3 DNA
TRBV27	NA	NA	TRBJ2-5	CASRVKGSQYF	TGTGCCAGCAGGGTTAAGGGTAGCCAGTACTTC
TRBV20-1	few	TRBD1	TRBJ2-1	CSARDRGPNEQFF	TGCAGTGCTAGGGATAGGGGGCCGAATGAGCAGTTCTTC
TRBV2	few	NA	TRBJ1-5	CASAGTPNQPQHF	TGTGCCAGCGCCGGGACACCAAATCAGCCCCAGCATTTT
TRBV5-5	NA	NA	TRBJ1-2	CASSRVTNYGYTF	TGTGCCAGCAGCAGAGTCACGAACTATGGCTACACCTTC
TRBV20-1	NA	NA	TRBJ2-3	CSARVIQADTQYF	TGCAGTGCTAGAGTCATACAAGCAGATACGCAGTATTTT
TRBV5-1	few	NA	TRBJ2-3	CASTHRGASTDTQYF	TGCGCCAGCACCCACCGGGGTGCTAGCACAGATACGCAGTATTTT
TRBV29-1	NA	TRBD2	TRBJ2-7	CSVVLAGRIYEQYF	TGCAGCGTAGTACTAGCGGGCAGAATCTACGAGCAGTACTTC
TRBV7-2	NA	TRBD1	TRBJ1-1	CASSLRTGNTEAFF	TGTGCCAGCAGCTTACGGACAGGCAACACTGAAGCTTTCTTT
TRBV7-6	many	NA	TRBJ2-7	CASSLAGGDLEQYF	TGTGCCAGCAGCTTAGCTGGCGGGGACCTGGAGCAGTACTTC
TRBV7-2	NA	TRBD1	TRBJ1-1	CASSSRTGGNTEAFF	TGTGCCAGCAGCTCTCGGACAGGGGGGAACACTGAAGCTTTCTTT
TRBV12-3/TRBV12-4	NA	NA	TRBJ1-4	CASSLRGRLFF	TGTGCCAGCAGTTTGAGGGGAAGACTGTTTTTT
TRBV9	NA	NA	TRBJ2-7	CASSVGGTGDYEQYF	TGTGCCAGCAGCGTGGGGGGCACAGGAGACTACGAGCAGTACTTC
TRBV12-3/TRBV12-4	once	TRBD2	TRBJ2-1	CASSSRLAGGPYEQFF	TGTGCCAGCAGTTCAAGGCTAGCGGGAGGCCCATATGAGCAGTTCTTC
TRBV29-1	NA	NA	TRBJ2-1	CSVGPGQPNEQFF	TGCAGCGTTGGGCCTGGACAGCCCAATGAGCAGTTCTTC
TRBV10-3	NA	NA	TRBJ2-5	CAISGGTQETQYF	TGTGCCATCAGTGGTGGGACGCAAGAGACCCAGTACTTC
TRBV4-2	once	NA	TRBJ2-1	CASSQELRGTYNEQFF	TGTGCCAGCAGCCAAGAATTGCGGGGAACCTACAATGAGCAGTTCTTC
TRBV3-1	NA	NA	TRBJ2-1	CASSQDQRSAYNEQFF	TGTGCCAGCAGCCAAGACCAGCGGAGTGCCTACAATGAGCAGTTCTTC
TRBV15	few	NA	TRBJ2-3	CATSRVSPSRGITDTQYF	TGTGCCACCAGCAGAGTTTCTCCTAGCAGGGGAATCACAGATACGCAGTATTTT
TRBV12-3/TRBV12-4	few	NA	TRBJ1-4	CASSFRGTPTNEKLFF	TGTGCCAGCAGTTTCCGGGGGACTCCAACTAATGAAAAACTGTTTTTT
TRBV27	NA	NA	TRBJ1-2	CASSFSGFGYTF	TGTGCCAGCAGTTTCTCCGGGTTTGGCTACACCTTC
TRBV13	NA	TRBD1	TRBJ2-7	CASSLGGQGTPQYF	TGTGCCAGCAGCTTAGGCGGACAGGGTACGCCCCAGTACTTC
TRBV25-1	NA	TRBD1	TRBJ1-2	CASSDLTGGPANYGYTF	TGTGCCAGCAGTGACCTGACAGGGGGCCCCGCTAACTATGGCTATACCTTC
TRBV20-1	NA	NA	TRBJ1-2	CSARGDGYTF	TGCAGCGCCCGAGGGGATGGCTACACCTTC
TRBV20-1	NA	NA	TRBJ2-7	CSASHNERAYEQYF	TGCAGTGCCTCACACAACGAGAGGGCCTACGAGCAGTACTTC
TRBV6-5	NA	NA	TRBJ1-1	CASRLQGNTEAFF	TGTGCCAGCAGGCTACAGGGAAACACTGAAGCTTTCTTT
TRBV3-1	few	TRBD1	TRBJ1-2	CASSQDMRTGVTALNYGYTF	TGTGCCAGCAGCCAAGACATGAGAACAGGGGTGACAGCTTTAAACTATGGCTACACCTTC
TRBV5-1	NA	NA	TRBJ2-5	CASSLEWRQAGGETQYF	TGCGCCAGCAGCTTGGAATGGCGCCAGGCCGGTGGGGAGACCCAGTACTTC
TRBV20-1	few	NA	TRBJ2-3	CSASRRLWVRTDTQYF	TGCAGTGCTAGCCGACGATTGTGGGTGAGGACAGATACGCAGTATTTT
TRBV29-1	NA	NA	TRBJ2-3	CSVEDSKARRGADTQYF	TGCAGCGTTGAAGATTCTAAGGCGAGGAGGGGGGCAGATACGCAGTATTTT
TRBV29-1	few	NA	TRBJ2-5	CSVDPYQETQYF	TGCAGCGTTGATCCATACCAAGAGACCCAGTACTTC
TRBV7-2	NA	NA	TRBJ2-3	CASSLRERDTQYF	TGTGCCAGCAGCCTCAGGGAGCGAGATACGCAGTATTTT
TRBV27	many	NA	TRBJ2-7	CASSFRRQGEQYF	TGTGCCAGCAGCTTTCGAAGGCAGGGCGAGCAGTACTTC
TRBV11-1	NA	TRBD1	TRBJ2-1	CASSLRQGARVNEQFF	TGTGCCAGCAGCCTCAGACAGGGGGCGCGAGTGAATGAGCAGTTCTTC
TRBV29-1	NA	TRBD1	TRBJ2-7	CSVGDRGLSEQYF	TGCAGCGTTGGCGACAGGGGGCTAAGTGAGCAGTACTTC
TRBV29-1	NA	NA	TRBJ2-2	CSVAVGGTGELFF	TGCAGCGTTGCTGTCGGGGGCACCGGGGAGCTGTTTTTT
TRBV12-3/TRBV12-4	NA	TRBD1	TRBJ2-1	CASTSSPWTGAARTVYNEQFF	TGTGCCAGCACGAGCTCTCCTTGGACAGGGGCCGCCAGGACCGTGTACAATGAGCAGTTCTTC
TRBV7-9	NA	NA	TRBJ2-5	CASSPPGHPQTQYF	TGTGCCAGCAGCCCCCCGGGACACCCCCAGACCCAGTACTTC
TRBV6-5	NA	NA	TRBJ2-6	CASSYTESHPSGANVLTF	TGTGCCAGCAGTTACACAGAATCCCACCCTTCTGGGGCCAACGTCCTGACTTTC
TRBV20-1	few	TRBD2	TRBJ2-1	CSARIASGSSYNEQFF	TGCAGTGCTCGCATTGCTAGCGGCAGCTCCTACAATGAGCAGTTCTTC
TRBV6-2/TRBV6-3	NA	TRBD2	TRBJ2-1	CASSPPGLAGPIPFF	TGTGCCAGCAGTCCGCCGGGACTAGCGGGCCCTATACCGTTCTTC
TRBV27	NA	TRBD1	TRBJ2-1	CASKDRGRSEQFF	TGTGCCAGCAAGGACAGGGGGCGTAGTGAGCAGTTCTTC
TRBV12-3/TRBV12-4	NA	NA	TRBJ1-4	CASRRDLNEKLFF	TGTGCCAGCAGGCGGGACCTTAATGAAAAACTGTTTTTT
TRBV6-7	few	TRBD2	TRBJ2-1	CASSYSLAGEQFF	TGTGCCAGCAGTTACTCGCTAGCGGGGGAGCAGTTCTTC
TRBV7-3	NA	NA	TRBJ2-2	CASSFRARNTGELFF	TGTGCCAGCAGCTTTCGCGCGAGGAACACCGGGGAGTTGTTTTTT
TRBV6-6	few	NA	TRBJ2-5	CASIKGTVQETQYF	TGTGCCAGCATTAAAGGGACGGTCCAAGAGACCCAGTACTTC
TRBV12-5	NA	NA	TRBJ2-7	CASGLGTAYEQYF	TGTGCTAGTGGTTTGGGGACGGCCTACGAGCAGTACTTC
TRBV4-1	NA	NA	TRBJ2-3	CASSLYGPRDRTDTQYF	TGCGCCAGCAGCCTCTATGGACCCAGGGATCGGACAGATACGCAGTATTTT
TRBV7-8	NA	NA	TRBJ2-1	CASSLGPDQDEQFF	TGTGCCAGCAGCTTAGGGCCAGATCAGGATGAGCAGTTCTTC
TRBV7-3	NA	NA	TRBJ2-1	CASSPGTSEQFF	TGTGCCAGCAGCCCTGGGACCAGCGAGCAGTTCTTC
TRBV29-1	NA	NA	TRBJ1-5	CSVAAEIDQPQHF	TGCAGCGTTGCGGCAGAGATAGATCAGCCCCAGCATTTT
TRBV4-1	NA	TRBD2	TRBJ2-5	CASSQDTSGRAREQYF	TGCGCCAGCAGCCAAGATACTAGCGGGAGAGCGCGTGAGCAGTACTTC
TRBV12-3/TRBV12-4	many	TRBD1	TRBJ2-7	CASSPQGARYEQYF	TGTGCCAGCAGTCCTCAGGGGGCTAGGTACGAGCAGTACTTC
TRBV6-5	NA	NA	TRBJ1-5	CASSYTSRGFGQPQHF	TGTGCCAGCAGTTACACTTCTCGGGGTTTTGGACAGCCCCAGCATTTT
TRBV7-2	NA	NA	TRBJ1-5	CASSPRAYSNQPQHF	TGTGCCAGCAGCCCCCGCGCATATAGCAATCAGCCCCAGCATTTT
TRBV6-5	NA	NA	TRBJ1-2	CASNTREGGYTF	TGTGCCAGCAATACGCGGGAGGGGGGCTACACCTTC
TRBV7-9	NA	TRBD2	TRBJ2-1	CASSLLTSGSYNEQFF	TGTGCCAGCAGCTTACTGACTAGCGGGTCCTACAATGAGCAGTTCTTC
TRBV5-1	NA	TRBD1	TRBJ1-5	CASSLGQGAVQPQHF	TGCGCCAGCAGCTTGGGACAGGGGGCTGTTCAGCCCCAGCATTTT
TRBV10-3	NA	TRBD2	TRBJ2-1	CAIRPVREGYNEQFF	TGTGCCATAAGACCCGTGCGGGAGGGGTACAATGAGCAGTTCTTC